Listed here are 6 T cell receptor beta chains from one sample, sequenced in a study of tumor and adjacent non-tumor tissue in lung cancer (dated by TCRdb to between 2017 and 2018). The library relied on multiplex PCR. TCRdb lists the instrument as Illumina HiSeq 2500. TCRbeta libraries were built by three rounds of nested PCR using primers (Table S4), following protocols modified from ARM-PCR. TCRdb reprocessed the public reads (quality trimming at Q25 with fastp, clone calling with MiXCR) and kept in-frame beta chains. Rows are unified per CDR3 protein, each entry keeping the most common DNA and genes. This sample gives around 210,000 distinct CDR3 sequences in total; less than 80% of them show up just once. 25% of the sample rests with the top ten. RNA was isolated from bulk unsorted tissue, and RNA quality was assessed with a NanoDrop ND-1000 and an Agilent 2100. Material: lung tumor tissue. The receptor source for this set is a man aged 60-69 years with non-small cell lung cancer.

The count of this clonotype is one. A much larger clone lies one base from this, so it may be a read error. The chain combines TRBV20-1 with TRBJ2-5, with TRBD2 identical over 11 bases. CDR3 length equals 15 residues. The germline V gene has CDR1 DFQATT and CDR2 SNEGSKA (reference sequence). Germline trimming cut 3 bases from V and 4 bases from J; bases unmatched to any gene: 7. The CDR3 reads CSARTLAGGGETQYF. For the CDR3, the DNA is TGCAGTGCTAGGACCCTAGCGGGAGGCGGAGAGACCCAGTACTTC.

This clonotype has only a few counts. The chain carries TRBV29-1 and TRBJ1-1; a possible D gene is TRBD1 (5 bases). Germline V gene sequence: CDR1 SQVTM, CDR2 ANQGSEA. The CDR3 covers 13 residues. The V end lost 1 base, the J end lost 1 base, and 7 bases lay between the germline ends. This chain's CDR3 is CSVEGGGNTEAFF. The CDR3 DNA sequence: TGCAGCGTTGAAGGGGGGGGGAACACTGAAGCTTTCTTT.

About this clonotype itself: The junction shows a germline mismatch at one end, possibly a read error. The rearrangement links TRBV20-1 to TRBJ2-7; 9 bases are a match to TRBD2. Germline V gives CDR1 DFQATT, CDR2 SNEGSKA (reference sequence). The CDR3 extends over 14 amino acids. The CDR3 here is CSVDRAGGLYEQYF. CDR3 DNA: TGTAGCGTCGACCGAGCGGGGGGCCTCTATGAGCAGTACTTC.

About this clonotype itself: Mismatch with germline at one junction end may stem from a read error. This chain links TRBV11-1 with TRBJ1-1; perhaps TRBD1 as D (5 bases). Looked up from germline, CDR1 is SGHAT and CDR2 is FQDESV (reference sequence). This CDR3 has 14 amino acids. CDR3 nucleotides: TGTGCCAGCAGCCTTTGTGGGACGAACGCTGAAGCTTTCTTT. Translation: CASSLCGTNAEAFF. The full variable domain, completed using reference TRBV11-1 and TRBJ1-1, is EAEVAQSPRYKITEKSQAVAFWCDPISGHATLYWYRQILGQGPELLVQFQDESVVDDSQLPKDRFSAERLKGVDSTLKIQPAELGDSAMYLCASSLCGTNAEAFFGQGTRLTVV.

Concerning this clonotype: This may arise from a read error, as a much more abundant clone is one base away. The V call is TRBV20-1, the J call TRBJ2-7; D is uncertain. Germline CDR1 and CDR2: DFQATT and SNEGSKA (reference sequence). The CDR3 runs to 11 residues. Trimming pared 3 bases from V and 6 bases from J, leaving 9 bases between. As DNA, the CDR3 is TGCAGTGCTAGTGTAGCCTGCGAGCAGTACTTC. Its translation: CSASVACEQYF.

With regard to this clonotype: A single base separates this from a much larger clone, so it may be a read error. As the CDR3 is not closed by the conserved phenylalanine or tryptophan, this likely results from a read error. The V call is TRBV6-6, the J call TRBJ1-5, with 7 bases aligning to TRBD1. V shed 4 bases and J 3 bases; nucleotides not matched to a gene: 9. The length of the CDR3 is 16 residues. CDR1 and CDR2 (germline): MNHNY, SVGAGI (reference sequence). CDR3 in amino acids: CASSSPRQGYNQPQHY. As DNA, the CDR3 is TGTGCCAGCAGTTCCCCCAGACAGGGTTACAATCAGCCCCAGCATTAT.